The rows below give T cell receptor beta chains drawn from one sample of a study of cytomegalovirus exposure and HLA in healthy donors. Measured with immunoSEQ multiplex PCR; TCRdb has only the in-frame clones, and not every one. The table records some 170,000 clones, nearly 80% of them present only once. The sequencing input was PBMCs. These receptors originate from a man aged 40-49 years in good health and CMV-seropositive. Each CDR3 is given with its conserved first and last residue. The D gene is left open where the match is weak. Clone size is stated in some rows and not others, as once, few, many or a class when expanded.

size: -
J: TRBJ2-3
D: TRBD2
V: TRBV27
DNA: TGTGCCAGCAGTTTATTAGCGGGAGTGTCAGATACGCAGTATTTT
CDR3: CASSLLAGVSDTQYF

size: once
J: TRBJ1-6
D: TRBD1
V: TRBV18
DNA: TGTGCCAGCTCACCCCGGTCCGTTACAGGGGGGAATTCACCCCTCCACTTT
CDR3: CASSPRSVTGGNSPLHF

size: -
J: TRBJ1-5
D: -
V: TRBV28
DNA: TGTGCCAGCAGTAGCCGGGGGCCCCAGCATTTT
CDR3: CASSSRGPQHF

size: medium-sized
J: TRBJ2-7
D: TRBD1
V: TRBV6-1
DNA: TGTGCCAGCAGTGAATCGTCCGGGACAGGGCCCCCCGCGCAGTACTTC
CDR3: CASSESSGTGPPAQYF

size: few
J: TRBJ2-7
D: TRBD2
V: TRBV5-1
DNA: TGCGCCAGCGGCCTGAGGGACGGGAGGGCCCCCTACGGGCAGTACTTC
CDR3: CASGLRDGRAPYGQYF

size: -
J: TRBJ1-5
D: -
V: TRBV2
DNA: TGTGCCAGCAGTGAATCAGGGAATCAGCCCCAGCATTTT
CDR3: CASSESGNQPQHF

size: -
J: TRBJ1-6
D: -
V: TRBV6-5
DNA: TGTGCCAGCAGTTACGTTTCAGGGGCGCTTTCACCCCTCCACTTT
CDR3: CASSYVSGALSPLHF

size: -
J: TRBJ1-1
D: -
V: TRBV2
DNA: TGTGCCAGTCGGGGGAGCGGCACTGAAGCTTTCTTT
CDR3: CASRGSGTEAFF

size: -
J: TRBJ1-1
D: -
V: TRBV6-6
DNA: TGTGCCAGCGGGTCGAGACGGGTGAACACTGAAGCTTTCTTT
CDR3: CASGSRRVNTEAFF

size: few
J: TRBJ2-7
D: -
V: TRBV7-8
DNA: TGTGCCAGCAGCTTAGCGGAGAGACTAAGCAACGAGCAGTACTTC
CDR3: CASSLAERLSNEQYF

size: -
J: TRBJ2-1
D: TRBD2
V: TRBV6-1
DNA: TGTGCCAGCAGATCCGGGACTAGCGGTTCCAATGAGCAGTTCTTC
CDR3: CASRSGTSGSNEQFF

size: -
J: TRBJ2-1
D: -
V: TRBV4-1
DNA: TGCGCCAGCAGCCTCTCCGGGACTCCCTTGGAGGGAGAGCAGTTCTTC
CDR3: CASSLSGTPLEGEQFF

size: -
J: TRBJ2-3
D: TRBD2
V: TRBV7-3
DNA: TGTGCCAGCAGCTCTACGGGGGGTTTCCCTAGCACAGATACGCAGTATTTT
CDR3: CASSSTGGFPSTDTQYF

size: once
J: TRBJ2-3
D: TRBD2
V: TRBV14
DNA: TGTGCCAGCAGCCACATCGGGACTAGCGGGAGTGCAGATACGCAGTATTTT
CDR3: CASSHIGTSGSADTQYF

size: few
J: TRBJ2-7
D: -
V: TRBV5-1
DNA: TGCGCCAGCATCCCCGAACCCCTAGCTTCCACCTACGAGCAGTACTTC
CDR3: CASIPEPLASTYEQYF

size: few
J: TRBJ2-5
D: -
V: TRBV5-1
DNA: TGCGCCAGCAGCCTGGGCACGGGTCGGAGGGAGACCCAGTACTTC
CDR3: CASSLGTGRRETQYF

size: -
J: TRBJ1-5
D: -
V: TRBV7-6
DNA: TGTGCCAGCAGCCCGCAAGAGGGTCAGCCCCAGCATTTT
CDR3: CASSPQEGQPQHF

size: once
J: TRBJ2-1
D: TRBD1
V: TRBV28
DNA: TGTGCCAGCAGTCCCTACTTAGGGGGAATTGACAGGGGAGTTCGGAATGAGCAGTTCTTC
CDR3: CASSPYLGGIDRGVRNEQFF

size: -
J: TRBJ1-3
D: -
V: TRBV2
DNA: TGTGCCAGCAGCTTAGCGCAAGGAGGCTCTGGAAACACCATATATTTT
CDR3: CASSLAQGGSGNTIYF

size: -
J: TRBJ1-1
D: -
V: TRBV6-1
DNA: TGTGCCAGCCTCGAGAGAGCAGCTAGGAACACTGAAGCTTTCTTT
CDR3: CASLERAARNTEAFF

size: -
J: TRBJ2-2
D: TRBD2
V: TRBV7-3
DNA: TGTGCCAGCAGCTTTCAAGGGGAGGGCGGGGAGCTGTTTTTT
CDR3: CASSFQGEGGELFF

size: -
J: TRBJ1-2
D: TRBD1
V: TRBV27
DNA: TGTGCCACCAACCCGATCGGACAGGGGGGCTCTCGGGGCTACACCTTC
CDR3: CATNPIGQGGSRGYTF

size: once
J: TRBJ1-2
D: TRBD1
V: TRBV28
DNA: TGTGCCAGCAGAGAGGACAGGGTGGGATATGGCTACACCTTC
CDR3: CASREDRVGYGYTF

size: -
J: TRBJ2-2
D: -
V: TRBV19
DNA: TGTGCCAGTAAAGCAGGGGTCAACACCGGGGAGCTGTTTTTT
CDR3: CASKAGVNTGELFF

size: -
J: TRBJ2-3
D: -
V: TRBV5-5
DNA: TGTGCCAGCAGCTGGTTTACAGGAGCCCCCACAGATACGCAGTATTTT
CDR3: CASSWFTGAPTDTQYF

size: -
J: TRBJ1-2
D: -
V: TRBV6-1
DNA: TGTGCCAGCAGAGCGACAGATGGCTACACCTTC
CDR3: CASRATDGYTF

size: few
J: TRBJ1-2
D: -
V: TRBV9
DNA: TGTGCCAGCAGCGTAGATCCAGGCAACTATGGCTACACCTTC
CDR3: CASSVDPGNYGYTF

size: -
J: TRBJ1-5
D: -
V: TRBV19
DNA: TGTGCCAGTACTGACAGACAAAATCAGCCCCAGCATTTT
CDR3: CASTDRQNQPQHF

size: -
J: TRBJ1-1
D: -
V: TRBV7-9
DNA: TGTGCCAGCAGCTTAGACGCAGGAGCCGGGGGCACTGAAGCTTTCTTT
CDR3: CASSLDAGAGGTEAFF

size: -
J: TRBJ2-7
D: -
V: TRBV30
DNA: TGTGCCTGGACGCCTCAGGGATACGAGCAGTACTTC
CDR3: CAWTPQGYEQYF

size: few
J: TRBJ1-4
D: TRBD1
V: TRBV19
DNA: TGTGCCAGCCGCAACAGGGGAGGCAATAATGAAAAACTGTTTTTT
CDR3: CASRNRGGNNEKLFF

size: -
J: TRBJ2-5
D: -
V: TRBV5-5
DNA: TGTGCCAGCACCCCCCGGGGAGAAGAGACCCAGTACTTC
CDR3: CASTPRGEETQYF

size: -
J: TRBJ2-1
D: TRBD1
V: TRBV25-1
DNA: TGTGCCAGCAGTGAAACAGGGGTGGTCTACAATGAGCAGTTCTTC
CDR3: CASSETGVVYNEQFF

size: -
J: TRBJ1-5
D: -
V: TRBV28
DNA: TGTGCCAGCAGTTTACCCAGCGGCAATCAGCCCCAGCATTTT
CDR3: CASSLPSGNQPQHF

size: -
J: TRBJ2-1
D: TRBD2
V: TRBV6-1
DNA: TGTGCCGCCAAACTAGCGGGATACTACAATGAGCAGTTCTTC
CDR3: CAAKLAGYYNEQFF

size: -
J: TRBJ2-7
D: TRBD1
V: TRBV2
DNA: TGTGCCAGCAGAGAACGACAGGGAGCCTACGAGCAGTACTTC
CDR3: CASRERQGAYEQYF

size: -
J: TRBJ2-1
D: -
V: TRBV9
DNA: TGTGCCAGCAGCGTAGAAGGACTGAACTCCTACAATGAGCAGTTCTTC
CDR3: CASSVEGLNSYNEQFF

size: few
J: TRBJ2-5
D: -
V: TRBV5-1
DNA: TGCGCCAGCAGGCGGGTCTCTCAAGAGACCCAGTACTTC
CDR3: CASRRVSQETQYF

size: -
J: TRBJ2-3
D: TRBD1
V: TRBV19
DNA: TGTGCCAGTAGTATAGATCAAATGGCAGGGGGCCGCACAGATACGCAGTATTTT
CDR3: CASSIDQMAGGRTDTQYF

size: -
J: TRBJ1-2
D: TRBD1
V: TRBV27
DNA: TGTGCCAGCAGGGGACAGGGTATTCCACCTCTCTATGGCTACACCTTC
CDR3: CASRGQGIPPLYGYTF

size: -
J: TRBJ2-1
D: -
V: TRBV4-2
DNA: TGTGCCAGTAGCCAAGGCCGGAGAACCGGAGGCCGTGATGAGCAGTTCTTC
CDR3: CASSQGRRTGGRDEQFF

size: -
J: TRBJ2-2
D: -
V: TRBV5-8
DNA: TGTGCCAGCAGCTTAAGCTATACGGTGACCGGGGAGCTGTTTTTT
CDR3: CASSLSYTVTGELFF

size: few
J: TRBJ2-2
D: -
V: TRBV2
DNA: TGTGCCAGCCGCCGGCAGGGGGGCACCGGGGAGCTGTTTTTT
CDR3: CASRRQGGTGELFF

size: -
J: TRBJ2-1
D: TRBD2
V: TRBV27
DNA: TGTGCCAGCAGGGTAGCGGGAACGACCTACAATGAGCAGTTCTTC
CDR3: CASRVAGTTYNEQFF

size: few
J: TRBJ2-3
D: -
V: TRBV7-9
DNA: TGTGCCAGCAGCTTATCTACTGCCTACACAGATACGCAGTATTTT
CDR3: CASSLSTAYTDTQYF

size: -
J: TRBJ1-1
D: -
V: TRBV7-9
DNA: TGTGCCAGCAACAGGGCAGGGAACACTGAAGCTTTCTTT
CDR3: CASNRAGNTEAFF

size: -
J: TRBJ2-3
D: -
V: TRBV7-9
DNA: TGTGCCAGCAGCTCCCTAGGGGAGCCAGGGGATCAGTATTTT
CDR3: CASSSLGEPGDQYF

size: -
J: TRBJ2-3
D: -
V: TRBV2
DNA: TGTGCCAGCAGGCTAGAAAGCACAGATACGCAGTATTTT
CDR3: CASRLESTDTQYF

size: -
J: TRBJ1-1
D: -
V: TRBV11-2
DNA: TGTGCCAGCAGCCGCGGGGTAGAGACTGAAGCTTTCTTT
CDR3: CASSRGVETEAFF

size: -
J: TRBJ1-2
D: -
V: TRBV19
DNA: TGTGCCAGTAGTGACAGAGACTATGGCTACACCTTC
CDR3: CASSDRDYGYTF

size: -
J: TRBJ1-5
D: -
V: TRBV2
DNA: TGTGCCAGCAGCCCGCCGGGAAGGTATAGCAATCAGCCCCAGCATTTT
CDR3: CASSPPGRYSNQPQHF

size: few
J: TRBJ2-3
D: -
V: TRBV6-5
DNA: TGTGCCAGCAGGGACTTTCCCACAGATACGCAGTATTTT
CDR3: CASRDFPTDTQYF

size: -
J: TRBJ2-6
D: TRBD1
V: TRBV18
DNA: TGTGCCAGCTCACCAAGACAGGGGAGACGGGCCAACGTCCTGACTTTC
CDR3: CASSPRQGRRANVLTF

size: -
J: TRBJ2-5
D: TRBD2
V: TRBV7-2
DNA: TGTGCCAGCAGCTACGGAGCGGGAGGGCCAGAGACCCAGTACTTC
CDR3: CASSYGAGGPETQYF

size: -
J: TRBJ2-1
D: TRBD2
V: TRBV25-1
DNA: TGTGCCAGCGGTAGACGGACTAGCGGGAGGGCCGCGGAGCAGTTCTTC
CDR3: CASGRRTSGRAAEQFF

size: -
J: TRBJ2-2
D: -
V: TRBV14
DNA: TGTGCCAGCAGCCAACGAAAAGCCGAAGCGAACACCGGGGAGCTGTTTTTT
CDR3: CASSQRKAEANTGELFF

size: -
J: TRBJ1-1
D: TRBD1
V: TRBV9
DNA: TGTGCCAGCAGCGTAGTTTCCGACAGGGGCGCTGAAGCTTTCTTT
CDR3: CASSVVSDRGAEAFF